This TCR beta chain originates from a study of OX40 agonist ivuxolimab in advanced cancers. Study details: Ivuxolimab doses were 0.01, 0.1, 0.3, 1.5, 3 or 10 mg/kg every 2 weeks. Under the entry rules, prior anti-PD-1, anti-PD-L1 or anti-CTLA-4 therapy was allowed, and roughly 39% had some.

Using immunoSEQ multiplex PCR, the repertoire was profiled, and TCRdb retains in-frame clones only, with some absent. The profile shows roughly 67,000 clones, roughly 90% of them singletons. The CDR3 extends over 17 amino acids. CDR1 is SGHRS, CDR2 YFSETQ, per germline. The V segment lost 4 bases and the J segment 5 bases; nucleotides outside the gene matches: 7. The sequence was obtained from an adult with an advanced solid tumor such as melanoma, head and neck, liver or kidney cancer. The sequencing used CD4+ or CD8+ T cells sorted from blood, collected in a trial of the OX40 agonist ivuxolimab. This rearrangement joins TRBV5-1 to TRBJ2-3; 16 positions match TRBD2. In nucleotides, the CDR3 is TGCGCCAGCAGCCCTGGGACTAGCGGGGGGGCCGTAGATACGCAGTATTTT. Translated, it gives CASSPGTSGGAVDTQYF.